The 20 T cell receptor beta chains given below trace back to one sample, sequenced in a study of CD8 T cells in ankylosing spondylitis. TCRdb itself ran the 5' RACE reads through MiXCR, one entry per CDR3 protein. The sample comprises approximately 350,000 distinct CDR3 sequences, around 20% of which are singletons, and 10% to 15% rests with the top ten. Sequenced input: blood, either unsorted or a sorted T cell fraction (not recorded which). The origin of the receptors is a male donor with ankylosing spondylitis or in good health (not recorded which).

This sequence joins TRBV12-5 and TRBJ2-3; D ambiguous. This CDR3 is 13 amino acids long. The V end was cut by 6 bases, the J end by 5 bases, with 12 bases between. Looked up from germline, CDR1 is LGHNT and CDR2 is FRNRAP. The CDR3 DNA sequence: TGTGCTAGTGGCCCGGCTGGTGGAGATACGCAGTATTTT. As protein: CASGPAGGDTQYF.

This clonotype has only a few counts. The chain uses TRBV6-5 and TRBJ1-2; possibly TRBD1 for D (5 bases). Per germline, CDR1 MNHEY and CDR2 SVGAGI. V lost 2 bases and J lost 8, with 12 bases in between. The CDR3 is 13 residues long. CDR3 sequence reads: CASSYVRGQGYTF. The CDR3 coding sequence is TGTGCCAGCAGTTACGTCCGGGGCCAAGGCTACACCTTC.

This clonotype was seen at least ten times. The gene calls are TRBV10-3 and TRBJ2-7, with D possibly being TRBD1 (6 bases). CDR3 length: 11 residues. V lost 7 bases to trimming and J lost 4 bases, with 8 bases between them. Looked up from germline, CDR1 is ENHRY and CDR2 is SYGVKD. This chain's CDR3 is CAINQGYEQYF. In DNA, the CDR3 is TGTGCCATCAATCAGGGGTACGAGCAGTACTTC.

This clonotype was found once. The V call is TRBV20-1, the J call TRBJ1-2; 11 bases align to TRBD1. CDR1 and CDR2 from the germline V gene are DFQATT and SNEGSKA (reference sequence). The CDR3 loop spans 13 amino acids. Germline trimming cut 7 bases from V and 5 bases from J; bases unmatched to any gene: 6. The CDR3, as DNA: TGCAGTGAAAGGGACAGGGGGGAATATGGCTACACCTTC. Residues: CSERDRGEYGYTF.

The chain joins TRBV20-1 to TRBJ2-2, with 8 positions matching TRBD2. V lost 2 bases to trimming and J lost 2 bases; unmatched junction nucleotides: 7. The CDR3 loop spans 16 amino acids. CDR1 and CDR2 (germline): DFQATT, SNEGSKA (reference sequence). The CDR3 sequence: CSARTLAGQNTGELFF. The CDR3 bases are TGCAGTGCTAGAACTCTAGCGGGTCAAAACACCGGGGAGCTGTTTTTT.

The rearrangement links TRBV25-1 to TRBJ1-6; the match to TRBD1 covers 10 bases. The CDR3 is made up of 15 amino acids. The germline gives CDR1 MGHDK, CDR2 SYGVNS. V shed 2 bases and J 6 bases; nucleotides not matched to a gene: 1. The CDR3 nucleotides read TGTGCCAGCAGTGAAGGGACAGGGGTTAATTCACCCCTCCACTTT. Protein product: CASSEGTGVNSPLHF. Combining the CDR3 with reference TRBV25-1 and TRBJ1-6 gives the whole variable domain EADIYQTPRYLVIGTGKKITLECSQTMGHDKMYWYQQDPGMELHLIHYSYGVNSTEKGDLSSESTVSRIRTEHFPLTLESARPSHTSQYLCASSEGTGVNSPLHFGNGTRLTVT.

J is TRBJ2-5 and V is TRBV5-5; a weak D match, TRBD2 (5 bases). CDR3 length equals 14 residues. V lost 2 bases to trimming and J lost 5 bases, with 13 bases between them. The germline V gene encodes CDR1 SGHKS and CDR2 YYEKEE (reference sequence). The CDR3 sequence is CASSFLTGEETQYF. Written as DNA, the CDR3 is TGTGCCAGCAGCTTTCTGACCGGGGAGGAGACCCAGTACTTC.

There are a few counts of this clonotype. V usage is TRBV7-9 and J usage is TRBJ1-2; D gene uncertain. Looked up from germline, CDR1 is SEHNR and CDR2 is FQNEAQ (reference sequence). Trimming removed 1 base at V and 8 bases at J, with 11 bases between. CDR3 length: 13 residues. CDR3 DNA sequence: TGTGCCAGCAGCTTAGTGGAGGGAGAAGGCTACACCTTC. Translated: CASSLVEGEGYTF.

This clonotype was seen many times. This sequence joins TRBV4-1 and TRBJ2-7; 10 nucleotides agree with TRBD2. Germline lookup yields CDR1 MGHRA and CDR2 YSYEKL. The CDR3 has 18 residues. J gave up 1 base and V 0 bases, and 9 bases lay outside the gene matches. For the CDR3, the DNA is TGCGCCAGCAGCCAAGATCGGGCTAGCGGGGGCGATTCCTACGAGCAGTACTTC. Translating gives CASSQDRASGGDSYEQYF.

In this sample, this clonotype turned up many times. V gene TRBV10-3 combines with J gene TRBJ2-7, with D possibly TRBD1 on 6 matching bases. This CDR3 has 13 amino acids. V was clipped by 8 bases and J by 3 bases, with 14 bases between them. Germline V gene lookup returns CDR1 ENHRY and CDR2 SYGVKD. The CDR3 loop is CAIGTGNLYEQYF. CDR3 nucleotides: TGTGCCATCGGAACAGGGAACCTCTACGAGCAGTACTTC.

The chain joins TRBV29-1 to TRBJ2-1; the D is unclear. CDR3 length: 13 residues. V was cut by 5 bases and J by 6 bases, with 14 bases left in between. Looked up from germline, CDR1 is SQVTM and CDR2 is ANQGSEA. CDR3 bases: TGCAGCGTTATGGGCAGTCGGAGCAATGAGCAGTTCTTC. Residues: CSVMGSRSNEQFF.

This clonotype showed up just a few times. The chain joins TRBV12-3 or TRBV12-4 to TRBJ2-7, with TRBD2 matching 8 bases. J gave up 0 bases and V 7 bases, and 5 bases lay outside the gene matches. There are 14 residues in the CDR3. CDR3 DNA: TGTGCCAGCACCCTGGGACTAGTCTCCTACGAGCAGTACTTC. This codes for CASTLGLVSYEQYF.

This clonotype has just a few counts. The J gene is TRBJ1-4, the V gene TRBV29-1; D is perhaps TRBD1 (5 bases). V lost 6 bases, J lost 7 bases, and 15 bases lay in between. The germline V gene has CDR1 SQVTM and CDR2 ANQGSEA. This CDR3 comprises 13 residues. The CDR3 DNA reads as TGCAGCGTCCCTTGGGGCGCTGGTGAAAAACTGTTTTTT. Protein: CSVPWGAGEKLFF. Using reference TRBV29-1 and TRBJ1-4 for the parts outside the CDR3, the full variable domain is SAVISQKPSRDICQRGTSLTIQCQVDSQVTMMFWYRQQPGQSLTLIATANQGSEATYESGFVIDKFPISRPNLTFSTLTVSNMSPEDSSIYLCSVPWGAGEKLFFGSGTQLSVL.

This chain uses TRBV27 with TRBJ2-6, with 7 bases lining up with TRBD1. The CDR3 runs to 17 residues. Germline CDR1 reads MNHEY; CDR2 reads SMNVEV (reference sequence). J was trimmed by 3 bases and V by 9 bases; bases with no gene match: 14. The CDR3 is CARTPRDRSGGANVLTF. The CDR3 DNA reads TGTGCCAGGACTCCCCGGGACAGAAGTGGTGGGGCCAACGTCCTGACTTTC.

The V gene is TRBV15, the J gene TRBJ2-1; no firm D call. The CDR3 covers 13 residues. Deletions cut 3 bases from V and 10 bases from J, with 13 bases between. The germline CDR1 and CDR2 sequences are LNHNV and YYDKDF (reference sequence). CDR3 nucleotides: TGTGCCACCAGCAGGACTGGGCCTCCCGAGCAGTTCTTC. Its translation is CATSRTGPPEQFF.

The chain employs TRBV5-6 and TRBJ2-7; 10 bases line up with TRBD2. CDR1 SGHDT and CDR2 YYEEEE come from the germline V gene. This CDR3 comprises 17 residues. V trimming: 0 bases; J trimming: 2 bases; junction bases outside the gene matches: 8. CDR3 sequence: CASSLAPSGGGAYEQYF. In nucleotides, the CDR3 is TGTGCCAGCAGCTTGGCCCCTAGCGGGGGAGGGGCCTACGAGCAGTACTTC.

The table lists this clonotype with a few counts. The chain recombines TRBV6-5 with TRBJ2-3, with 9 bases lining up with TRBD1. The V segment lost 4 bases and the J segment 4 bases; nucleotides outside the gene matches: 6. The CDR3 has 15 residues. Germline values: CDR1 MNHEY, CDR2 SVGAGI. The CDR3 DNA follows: TGTGCCAGCAGTTCGGACAGGGGATTAGCAGATACGCAGTATTTT. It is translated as CASSSDRGLADTQYF.

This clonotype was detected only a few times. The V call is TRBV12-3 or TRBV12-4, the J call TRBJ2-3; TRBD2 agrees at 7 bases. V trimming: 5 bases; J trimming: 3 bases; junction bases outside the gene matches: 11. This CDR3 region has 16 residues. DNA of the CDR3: TGTGCCAGCAGTCCCGGCCCTAGCGGACATACAGATACGCAGTATTTT. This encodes CASSPGPSGHTDTQYF.

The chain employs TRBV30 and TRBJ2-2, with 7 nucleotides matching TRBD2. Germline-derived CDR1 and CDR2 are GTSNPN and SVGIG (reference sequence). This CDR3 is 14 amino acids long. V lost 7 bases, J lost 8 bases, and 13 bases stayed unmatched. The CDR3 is CAYPRAGVRGELFF. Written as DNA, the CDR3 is TGTGCCTACCCTCGGGCGGGGGTAAGGGGGGAGCTGTTTTTT.

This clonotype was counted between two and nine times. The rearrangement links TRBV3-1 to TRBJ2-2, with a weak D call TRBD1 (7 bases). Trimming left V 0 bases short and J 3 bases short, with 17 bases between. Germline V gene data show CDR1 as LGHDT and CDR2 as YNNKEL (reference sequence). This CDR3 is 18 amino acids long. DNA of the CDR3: TGTGCCAGCAGCCAAGATCCCCTCAGGGGGGCCGACACCGGGGAGCTGTTTTTT. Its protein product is CASSQDPLRGADTGELFF.